Included here is one TCR beta chain sequence, with context. Authors' analysis steps: It was from reference gene primer amplification that nucleated cell counts were estimated. The protocol was immunoSEQ multiplex PCR, while the TCRdb copy is restricted to in-frame clones and leaves out a portion. Clone size and the V and J calls come from that table; the DNA yielded D and trimming. The data contain about 34,000 clones, 60% to 80% of them singletons. The germline V gene encodes CDR1 SQVTM and CDR2 ANQGSEA. The CDR3 totals 13 residues. Trimming shortened V by 5 bases and J by 8 bases, and 15 bases separated the two germline ends. These data come from a study of blood T cell repertoires in COVID-19. The overall study: Researchers got acute and convalescent COVID-19 samples from the United States, Italy and Spain. T cells, B-cell-depleted T cells, or PBMCs supplied cDNA or gDNA.

The origin of this receptor is a woman aged 55-69 years with acute or convalescent COVID-19. The sample taken for sequencing was peripheral blood. V is TRBV29-1 and J is TRBJ1-4, with a possible D match to TRBD1 (6 bases). CDR3 protein: CSVTGTPSEKLFF. The DNA of the CDR3 is TGCAGCGTTACCGGGACACCTAGCGAAAAACTGTTTTTT.